A selection of T cell receptor beta chains follows, all from one sample in a study of glioma-infiltrating T cells after dendritic cell vaccination. Some clones are missing from TCRdb's copy, which holds only in-frame ones; the method was immunoSEQ multiplex PCR. The sample includes over 65,000 clones, roughly 85% of them seen just once. Sequenced here: blood, sampled after dendritic cell vaccination. These receptors were taken from a human donor with glioblastoma. CDR3s include the opening cysteine and the closing phenylalanine or tryptophan. A D gene is named only where the DNA matches it firmly. Clone size is stated in some rows and not others, as once, few, many or a class when expanded.

CDR3aa	CDR3nt	d_gene	abundance	v_gene	j_gene
CARGGGQAYEQYF	TGTGCCAGAGGGGGGGGACAGGCATACGAGCAGTACTTC	.	few	TRBV2	TRBJ2-7
CASRPGLAESYNEQFF	TGTGCCAGCAGACCGGGACTAGCGGAGTCCTACAATGAGCAGTTCTTC	TRBD2	.	TRBV7-9	TRBJ2-1
CASSSPGQAVYEQYF	TGTGCCAGCAGCTCTCCAGGACAGGCTGTATACGAGCAGTACTTC	TRBD1	.	TRBV7-9	TRBJ2-7
CASSSPGQLNYGYTF	TGTGCCAGCAGCTCCCCGGGACAGCTTAACTATGGCTACACCTTC	TRBD1	.	TRBV7-9	TRBJ1-2
CASSDRGGGGYNEQFF	TGTGCCAGCAGTGACCGTGGAGGGGGCGGATACAATGAGCAGTTCTTC	.	.	TRBV6-4	TRBJ2-1
CASSLGVGGDLSVTEAFF	TGTGCCAGCAGCTTGGGTGTGGGGGGGGATCTCTCGGTTACTGAAGCTTTCTTT	.	.	TRBV5-8	TRBJ1-1
CASKSGQGTNTYEQYF	TGTGCCAGCAAATCGGGACAGGGGACAAATACCTACGAGCAGTACTTC	TRBD1	once	TRBV11-2	TRBJ2-7
CASSYSRAGRYNEQFF	TGTGCCAGCAGTTACTCGAGGGCAGGCCGCTACAATGAGCAGTTCTTC	.	.	TRBV6-5	TRBJ2-1
CASSPLPPKNTEAFF	TGTGCCAGCAGCCCCCTACCCCCGAAGAACACTGAAGCTTTCTTT	.	.	TRBV11-2	TRBJ1-1
CASSQGTVSGKLFF	TGTGCCAGCAGCCAGGGGACAGTTAGCGGAAAACTGTTTTTT	TRBD1	.	TRBV9	TRBJ1-4
CASSPPQGRDGEQYF	TGTGCCAGCTCACCACCGCAGGGGCGCGACGGCGAGCAGTACTTC	.	.	TRBV18	TRBJ2-7
CSVFPGGGVYTEAFF	TGCAGCGTCTTCCCTGGGGGGGGAGTGTACACTGAAGCTTTCTTT	.	.	TRBV29-1	TRBJ1-1
CATSTTSGPRVLFF	TGTGCCACCAGCACAACGTCAGGCCCCCGTGTACTGTTTTTT	.	.	TRBV15	TRBJ1-4
CASSPVSGGGPDTQYF	TGTGCCAGCTCACCGGTATCAGGGGGCGGCCCAGATACGCAGTATTTT	TRBD1	once	TRBV18	TRBJ2-3
CASSQEKAGFYSPLHF	TGCGCCAGCAGCCAAGAAAAGGCAGGTTTTTATTCACCCCTCCACTTT	.	few	TRBV4-1	TRBJ1-6
CASSFAGQGTGELFF	TGCGCCAGCAGCTTTGCGGGACAGGGAACCGGGGAGCTGTTTTTT	TRBD1	once	TRBV5-1	TRBJ2-2
CASSSASGGADTQYF	TGTGCCAGCAGTTCCGCTAGCGGGGGGGCAGATACGCAGTATTTT	TRBD2	.	TRBV6-1	TRBJ2-3
CASSHRGAQETQYF	TGTGCCAGCAGCCACCGGGGGGCCCAAGAGACCCAGTACTTC	.	.	TRBV11-1	TRBJ2-5
CATSRDQVFGGYTF	TGTGCCACCAGCAGAGATCAGGTTTTTGGTGGCTACACCTTC	.	.	TRBV15	TRBJ1-2
CASSLAGQGRSPLHF	TGCGCCAGCAGCTTAGCGGGACAGGGTAGATCACCCCTCCACTTT	TRBD1	.	TRBV5-1	TRBJ1-6
CASSSLSLAASTDTQYF	TGTGCCAGCAGTTCACTATCACTAGCGGCTAGCACAGATACGCAGTATTTT	TRBD2	.	TRBV28	TRBJ2-3
CASSAQGAQETQYF	TGTGCCAGCAGCGCGCAGGGGGCTCAAGAGACCCAGTACTTC	TRBD1	.	TRBV9	TRBJ2-5
CASLPPRGTGYEQYF	TGTGCCAGCCTACCCCCTAGGGGTACGGGCTACGAGCAGTACTTC	.	.	TRBV28	TRBJ2-7